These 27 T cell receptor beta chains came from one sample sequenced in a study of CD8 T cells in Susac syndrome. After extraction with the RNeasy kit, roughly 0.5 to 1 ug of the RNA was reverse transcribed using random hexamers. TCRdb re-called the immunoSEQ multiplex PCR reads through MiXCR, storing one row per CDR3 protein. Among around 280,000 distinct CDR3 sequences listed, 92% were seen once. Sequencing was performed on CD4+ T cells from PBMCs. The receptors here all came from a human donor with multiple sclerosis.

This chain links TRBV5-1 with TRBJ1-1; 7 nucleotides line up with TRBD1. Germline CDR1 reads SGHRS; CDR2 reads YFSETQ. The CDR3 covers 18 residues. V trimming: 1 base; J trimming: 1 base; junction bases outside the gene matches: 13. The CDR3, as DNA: TGCGCCAGCAGCTTGTATGGGACAGTCCTACGGTCGAACACTGAAGCTTTCTTT. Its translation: CASSLYGTVLRSNTEAFF.

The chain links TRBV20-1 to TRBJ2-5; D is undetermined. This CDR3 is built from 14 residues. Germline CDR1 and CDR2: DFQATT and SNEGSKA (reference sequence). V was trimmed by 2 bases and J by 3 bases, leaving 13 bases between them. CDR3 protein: CSARKDTAKETQYF. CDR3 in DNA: TGCAGTGCTAGAAAAGACACCGCCAAAGAGACCCAGTACTTC.

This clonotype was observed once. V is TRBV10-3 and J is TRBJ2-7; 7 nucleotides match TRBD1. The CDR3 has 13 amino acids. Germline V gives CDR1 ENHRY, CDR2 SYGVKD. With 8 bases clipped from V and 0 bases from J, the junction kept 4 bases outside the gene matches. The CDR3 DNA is TGTGCCATCGGCCGGGACAGCTCCTACGAGCAGTACTTC. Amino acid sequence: CAIGRDSSYEQYF.

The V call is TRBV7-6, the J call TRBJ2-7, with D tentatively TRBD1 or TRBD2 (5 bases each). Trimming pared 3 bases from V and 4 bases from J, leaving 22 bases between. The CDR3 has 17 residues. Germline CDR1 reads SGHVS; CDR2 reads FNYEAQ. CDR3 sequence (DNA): TGTGCCAGCAGCTTTGGTTCCGGGGCCCGATCGGAGTACGAGCAGTACTTC. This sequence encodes CASSFGSGARSEYEQYF.

The CDR3 DNA follows: TGTGCCAGCAGTCACATTACAGGGCAAGCTTTCTTT. Its translation: CASSHITGQAFF. The rearrangement links TRBV12-3 or TRBV12-4 to TRBJ1-1; maybe TRBD1 (6 bases). V lost 5 bases to trimming and J lost 9 bases, with 13 bases between them. The CDR3 loop spans 12 amino acids.

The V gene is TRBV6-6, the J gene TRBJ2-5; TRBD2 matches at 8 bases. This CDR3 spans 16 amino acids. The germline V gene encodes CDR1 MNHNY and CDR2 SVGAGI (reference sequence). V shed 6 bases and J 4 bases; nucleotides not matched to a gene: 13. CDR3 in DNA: TGTGCCAGCAGGCCCCGGGGGAGCGGGAGCCTAGAGACCCAGTACTTC. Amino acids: CASRPRGSGSLETQYF.

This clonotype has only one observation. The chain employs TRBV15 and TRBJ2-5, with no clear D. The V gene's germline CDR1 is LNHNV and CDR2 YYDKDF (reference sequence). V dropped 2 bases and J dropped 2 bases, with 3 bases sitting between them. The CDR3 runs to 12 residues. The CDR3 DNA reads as TGTGCCACCAGCAGATTTCAAGAGACCCAGTACTTC. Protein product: CATSRFQETQYF. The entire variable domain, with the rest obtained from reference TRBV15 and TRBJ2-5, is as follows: DAMVIQNPRYQVTQFGKPVTLSCSQTLNHNVMYWYQQKSSQAPKLLFHYYDKDFNNEADTPDNFQSRRPNTSFCFLDIRSPGLGDTAMYLCATSRFQETQYFGPGTRLLVL.

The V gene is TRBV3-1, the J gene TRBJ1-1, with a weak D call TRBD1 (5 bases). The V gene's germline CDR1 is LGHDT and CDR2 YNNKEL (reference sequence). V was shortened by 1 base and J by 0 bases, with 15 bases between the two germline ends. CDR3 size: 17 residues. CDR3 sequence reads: CASSQVKGPGMNTEAFF. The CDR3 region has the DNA TGTGCCAGCAGCCAAGTCAAGGGGCCAGGGATGAACACTGAAGCTTTCTTT.

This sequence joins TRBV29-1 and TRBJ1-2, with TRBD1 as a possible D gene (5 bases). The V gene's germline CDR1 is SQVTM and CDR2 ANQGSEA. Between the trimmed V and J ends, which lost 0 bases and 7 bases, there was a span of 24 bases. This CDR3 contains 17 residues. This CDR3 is CSVEDRDPSGFLRGYTF. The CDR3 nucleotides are TGCAGCGTTGAAGATAGGGACCCGTCTGGGTTTCTTCGTGGCTACACCTTC.

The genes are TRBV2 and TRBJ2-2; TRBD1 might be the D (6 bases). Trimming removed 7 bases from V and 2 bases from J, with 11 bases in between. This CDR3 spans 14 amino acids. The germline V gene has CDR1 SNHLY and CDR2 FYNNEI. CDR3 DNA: TGTGCCAGCAAGGTGGACAGAAACACCGGGGAGCTGTTTTTT. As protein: CASKVDRNTGELFF.

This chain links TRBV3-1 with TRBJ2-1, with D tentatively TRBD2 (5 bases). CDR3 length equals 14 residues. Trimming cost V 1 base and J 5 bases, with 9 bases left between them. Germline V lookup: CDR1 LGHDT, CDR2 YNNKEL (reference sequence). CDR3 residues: CASSQAGKNNEQFF. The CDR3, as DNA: TGTGCCAGCAGCCAAGCGGGAAAAAACAATGAGCAGTTCTTC.

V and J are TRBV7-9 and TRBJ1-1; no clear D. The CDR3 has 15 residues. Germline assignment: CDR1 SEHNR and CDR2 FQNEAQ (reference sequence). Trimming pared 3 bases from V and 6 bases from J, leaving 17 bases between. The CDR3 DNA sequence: TGTGCCAGCAGCTTCGGAAAGGACGGGGTGGCTGAAGCTTTCTTT. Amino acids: CASSFGKDGVAEAFF.

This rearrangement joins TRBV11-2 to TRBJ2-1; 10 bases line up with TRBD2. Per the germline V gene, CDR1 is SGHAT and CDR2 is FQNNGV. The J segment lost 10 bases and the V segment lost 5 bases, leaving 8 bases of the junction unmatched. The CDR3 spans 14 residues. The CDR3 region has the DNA TGTGCCAGCAGCCTAGCGGGAGCGCTCGGAGAGCAGTTCTTC. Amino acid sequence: CASSLAGALGEQFF.

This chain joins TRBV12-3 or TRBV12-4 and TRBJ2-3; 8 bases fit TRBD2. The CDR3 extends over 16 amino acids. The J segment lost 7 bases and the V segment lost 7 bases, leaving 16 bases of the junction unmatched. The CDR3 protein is CASNPGGREGRHTQYF. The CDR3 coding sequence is TGTGCCAGCAATCCCGGGGGCCGGGAGGGACGACATACGCAGTATTTT.

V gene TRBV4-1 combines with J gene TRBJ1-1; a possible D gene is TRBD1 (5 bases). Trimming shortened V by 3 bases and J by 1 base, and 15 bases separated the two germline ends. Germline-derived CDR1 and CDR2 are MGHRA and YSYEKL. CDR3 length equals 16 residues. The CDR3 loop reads CASSQTKGRGNTEAFF. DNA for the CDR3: TGCGCCAGCAGCCAGACAAAGGGGCGGGGGAACACTGAAGCTTTCTTT.

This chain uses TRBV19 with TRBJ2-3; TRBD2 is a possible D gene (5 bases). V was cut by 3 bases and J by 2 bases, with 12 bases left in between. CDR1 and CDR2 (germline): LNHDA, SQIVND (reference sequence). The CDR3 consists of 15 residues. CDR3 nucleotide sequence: TGTGCCAGTAGTATTTTCCGGGGAAACACAGATACGCAGTATTTT. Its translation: CASSIFRGNTDTQYF.

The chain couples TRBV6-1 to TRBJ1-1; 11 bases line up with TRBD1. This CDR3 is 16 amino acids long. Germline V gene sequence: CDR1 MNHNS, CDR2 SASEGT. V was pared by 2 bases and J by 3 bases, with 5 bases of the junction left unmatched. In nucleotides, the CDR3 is TGTGCCAGCAGTGAACCCGGACAGGGGGCTTACACTGAAGCTTTCTTT. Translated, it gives CASSEPGQGAYTEAFF.

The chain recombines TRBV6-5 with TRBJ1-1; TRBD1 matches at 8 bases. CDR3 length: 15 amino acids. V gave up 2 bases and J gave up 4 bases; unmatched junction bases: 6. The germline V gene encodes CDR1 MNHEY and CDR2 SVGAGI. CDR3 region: CASSYLDRAGTEAFF. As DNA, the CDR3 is TGTGCCAGCAGTTACCTGGACAGGGCGGGCACTGAAGCTTTCTTT.

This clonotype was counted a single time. The CDR3 sequence: CASSTHPAGATNEQFF. DNA for the CDR3: TGTGCCAGCAGCACTCATCCAGCGGGGGCAACTAATGAGCAGTTCTTC. V usage is TRBV9 and J usage is TRBJ2-1; 8 bases are shared with TRBD2. Germline V gives CDR1 SGDLS, CDR2 YYNGEE. This CDR3 spans 16 amino acids. With V trimmed by 4 bases and J by 7 bases, 13 bases remained unmatched. Combining the CDR3 with reference TRBV9 and TRBJ2-1 gives the whole variable domain DSGVTQTPKHLITATGQRVTLRCSPRSGDLSVYWYQQSLDQGLQFLIQYYNGEERAKGNILERFSAQQFPDLHSELNLSSLELGDSALYFCASSTHPAGATNEQFFGPGTRLTVL.

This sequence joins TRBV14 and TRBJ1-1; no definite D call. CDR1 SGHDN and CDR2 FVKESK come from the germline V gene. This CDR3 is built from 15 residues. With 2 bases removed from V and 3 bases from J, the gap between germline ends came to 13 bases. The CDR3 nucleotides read TGTGCCAGCAGCCAATGGCGAGGGTTAGACACTGAAGCTTTCTTT. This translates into CASSQWRGLDTEAFF.

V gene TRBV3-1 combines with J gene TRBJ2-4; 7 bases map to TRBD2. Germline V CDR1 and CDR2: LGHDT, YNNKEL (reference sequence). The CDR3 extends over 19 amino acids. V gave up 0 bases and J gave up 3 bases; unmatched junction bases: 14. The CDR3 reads CASSQDGLSLSGGKNIQYF. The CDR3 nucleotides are TGTGCCAGCAGCCAAGATGGGCTATCCCTGTCGGGGGGCAAAAACATTCAGTACTTC.

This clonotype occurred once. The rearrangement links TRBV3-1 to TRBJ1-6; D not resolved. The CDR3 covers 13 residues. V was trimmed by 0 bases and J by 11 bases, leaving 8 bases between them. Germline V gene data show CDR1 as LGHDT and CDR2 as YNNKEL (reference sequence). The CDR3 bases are TGTGCCAGCAGCCAAGATCGCGGTGCACCCCTCCACTTT. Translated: CASSQDRGAPLHF.

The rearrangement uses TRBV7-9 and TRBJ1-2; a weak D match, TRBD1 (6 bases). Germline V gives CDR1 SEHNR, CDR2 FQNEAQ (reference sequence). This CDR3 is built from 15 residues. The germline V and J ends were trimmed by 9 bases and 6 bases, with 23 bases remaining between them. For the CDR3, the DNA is TGTGCCAGTGAGCCAGGGACACACTTGGTGGATGGCTACACCTTC. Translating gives CASEPGTHLVDGYTF.

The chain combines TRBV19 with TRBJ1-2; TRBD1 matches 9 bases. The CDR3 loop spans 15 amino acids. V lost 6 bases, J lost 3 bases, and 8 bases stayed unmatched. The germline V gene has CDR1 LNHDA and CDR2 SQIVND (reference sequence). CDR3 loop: CASRPGQGPYYGYTF. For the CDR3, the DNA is TGTGCCAGTAGACCCGGACAGGGGCCTTACTATGGCTACACCTTC.

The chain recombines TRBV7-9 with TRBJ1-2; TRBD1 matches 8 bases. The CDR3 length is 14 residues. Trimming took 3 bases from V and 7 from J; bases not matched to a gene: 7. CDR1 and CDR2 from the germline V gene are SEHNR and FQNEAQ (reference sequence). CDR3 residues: CASSLAGGAAGYTF. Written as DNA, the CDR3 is TGTGCCAGCAGCTTGGCAGGGGGCGCCGCTGGCTACACCTTC.

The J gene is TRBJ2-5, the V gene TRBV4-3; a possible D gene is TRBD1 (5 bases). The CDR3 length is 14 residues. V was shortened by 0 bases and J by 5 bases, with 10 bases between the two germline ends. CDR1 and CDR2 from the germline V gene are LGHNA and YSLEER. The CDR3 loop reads CASSQDKGQETQYF. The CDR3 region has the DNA TGCGCCAGCAGCCAAGATAAGGGGCAGGAGACCCAGTACTTC.

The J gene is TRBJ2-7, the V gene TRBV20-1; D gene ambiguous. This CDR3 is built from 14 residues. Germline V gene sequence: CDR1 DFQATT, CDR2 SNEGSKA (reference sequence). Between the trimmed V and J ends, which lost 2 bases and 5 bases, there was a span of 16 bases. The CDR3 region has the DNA TGCAGTGCTAGACTGAGGTCCCGTCCAAACGAGCAGTACTTC. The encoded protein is CSARLRSRPNEQYF.